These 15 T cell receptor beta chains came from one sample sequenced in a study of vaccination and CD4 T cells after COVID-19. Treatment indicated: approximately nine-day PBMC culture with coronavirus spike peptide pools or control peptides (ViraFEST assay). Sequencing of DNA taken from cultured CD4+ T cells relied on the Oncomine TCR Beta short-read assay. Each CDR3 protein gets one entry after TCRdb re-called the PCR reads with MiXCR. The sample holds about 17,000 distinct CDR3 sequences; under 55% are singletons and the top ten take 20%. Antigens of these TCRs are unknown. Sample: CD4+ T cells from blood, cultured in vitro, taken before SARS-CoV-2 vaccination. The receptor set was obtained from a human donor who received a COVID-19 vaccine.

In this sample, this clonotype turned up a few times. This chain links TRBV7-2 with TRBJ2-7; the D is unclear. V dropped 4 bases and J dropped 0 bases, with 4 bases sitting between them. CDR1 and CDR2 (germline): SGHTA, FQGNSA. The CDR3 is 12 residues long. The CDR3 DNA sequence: TGTGCCAGCAGCTCCCACTCCTACGAGCAGTACTTC. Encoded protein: CASSSHSYEQYF.

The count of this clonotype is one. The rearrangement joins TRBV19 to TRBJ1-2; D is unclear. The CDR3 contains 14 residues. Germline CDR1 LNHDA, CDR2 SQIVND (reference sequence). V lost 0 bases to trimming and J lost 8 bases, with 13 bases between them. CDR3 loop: CASSIDGIYRGYTF. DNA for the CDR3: TGTGCCAGTAGTATAGATGGAATATATCGGGGCTACACCTTC.

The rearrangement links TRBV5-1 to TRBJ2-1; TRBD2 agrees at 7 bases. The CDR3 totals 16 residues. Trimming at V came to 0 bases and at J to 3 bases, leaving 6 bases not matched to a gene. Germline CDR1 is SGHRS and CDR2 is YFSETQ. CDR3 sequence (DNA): TGCGCCAGCAGCTTGGCCGGGACTACACTCTACAATGAGCAGTTCTTC. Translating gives CASSLAGTTLYNEQFF.

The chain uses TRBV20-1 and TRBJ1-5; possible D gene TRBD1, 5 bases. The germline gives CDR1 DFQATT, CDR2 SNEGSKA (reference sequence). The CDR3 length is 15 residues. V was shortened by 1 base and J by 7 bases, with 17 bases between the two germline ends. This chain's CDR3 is CSARVLMGEGQPQHF. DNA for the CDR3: TGCAGTGCTAGAGTTCTCATGGGGGAGGGGCAGCCCCAGCATTTT.

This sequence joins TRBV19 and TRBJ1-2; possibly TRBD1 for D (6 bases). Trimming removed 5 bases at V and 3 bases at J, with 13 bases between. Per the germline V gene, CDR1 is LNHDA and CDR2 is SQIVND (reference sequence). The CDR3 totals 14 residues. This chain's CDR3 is CASSLPRGYYGYTF. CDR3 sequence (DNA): TGTGCCAGTAGTCTACCCAGGGGCTACTATGGCTACACCTTC.

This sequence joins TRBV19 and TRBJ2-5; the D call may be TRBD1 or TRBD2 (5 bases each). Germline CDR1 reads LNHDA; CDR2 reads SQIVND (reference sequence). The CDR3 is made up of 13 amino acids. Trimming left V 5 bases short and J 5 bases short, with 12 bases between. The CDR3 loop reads CASSLWGMETQYF. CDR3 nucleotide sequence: TGTGCCAGTAGTCTATGGGGGATGGAGACCCAGTACTTC.

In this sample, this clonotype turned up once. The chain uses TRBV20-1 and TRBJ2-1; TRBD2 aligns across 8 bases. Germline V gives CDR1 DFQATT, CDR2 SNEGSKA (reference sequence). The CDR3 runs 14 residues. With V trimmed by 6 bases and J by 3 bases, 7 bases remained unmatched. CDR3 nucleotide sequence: TGCAGTGCCCGTAGTAGCGGGGACTACAATGAGCAGTTCTTC. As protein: CSARSSGDYNEQFF.

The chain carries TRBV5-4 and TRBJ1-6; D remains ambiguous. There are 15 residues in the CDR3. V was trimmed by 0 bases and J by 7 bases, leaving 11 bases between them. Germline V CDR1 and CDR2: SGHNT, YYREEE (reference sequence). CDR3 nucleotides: TGTGCCAGCAGCTTGGAACTGGGAGGGAATTCACCCCTCCACTTT. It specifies CASSLELGGNSPLHF.

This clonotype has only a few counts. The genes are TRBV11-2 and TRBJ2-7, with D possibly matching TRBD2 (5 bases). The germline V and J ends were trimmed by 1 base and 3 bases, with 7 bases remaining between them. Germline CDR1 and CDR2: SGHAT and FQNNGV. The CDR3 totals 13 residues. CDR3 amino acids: CASSLAGFYEQYF. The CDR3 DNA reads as TGTGCCAGCAGCTTAGCGGGATTCTACGAGCAGTACTTC.

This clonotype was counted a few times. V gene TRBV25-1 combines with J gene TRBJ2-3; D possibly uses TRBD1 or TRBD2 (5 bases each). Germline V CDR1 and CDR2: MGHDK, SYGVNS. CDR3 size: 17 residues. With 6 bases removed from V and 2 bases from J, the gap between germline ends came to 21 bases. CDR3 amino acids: CASSPPVFGGATDTQYF. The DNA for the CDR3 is TGTGCCAGCAGCCCCCCGGTCTTTGGGGGAGCCACAGATACGCAGTATTTT.

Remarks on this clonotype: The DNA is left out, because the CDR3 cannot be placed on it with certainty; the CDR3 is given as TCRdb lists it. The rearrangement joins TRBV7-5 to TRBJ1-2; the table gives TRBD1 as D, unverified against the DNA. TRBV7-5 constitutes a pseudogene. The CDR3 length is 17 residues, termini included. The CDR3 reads CISVSEARPGHSFGYTF.

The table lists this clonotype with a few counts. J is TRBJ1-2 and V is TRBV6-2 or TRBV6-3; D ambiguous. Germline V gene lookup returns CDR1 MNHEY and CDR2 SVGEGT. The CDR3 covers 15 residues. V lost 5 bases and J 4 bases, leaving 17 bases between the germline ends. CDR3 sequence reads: CASSKAARSGYGYTF. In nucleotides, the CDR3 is TGTGCCAGCAGTAAGGCAGCCCGGTCGGGCTATGGCTACACCTTC.

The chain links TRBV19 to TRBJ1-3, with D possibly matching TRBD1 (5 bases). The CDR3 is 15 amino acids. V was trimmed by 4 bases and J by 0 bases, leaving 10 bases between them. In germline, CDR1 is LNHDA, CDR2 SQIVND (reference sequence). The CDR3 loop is CASSRDGSSGNTIYF. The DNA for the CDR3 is TGTGCCAGTAGTAGGGACGGATCCTCTGGAAACACCATATATTTT.

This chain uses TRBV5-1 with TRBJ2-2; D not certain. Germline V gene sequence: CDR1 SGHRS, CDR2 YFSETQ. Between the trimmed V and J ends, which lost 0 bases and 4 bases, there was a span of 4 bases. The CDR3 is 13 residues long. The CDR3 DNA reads TGCGCCAGCAGCTTGGGCCCCACCGGGGAGCTGTTTTTT. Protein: CASSLGPTGELFF.

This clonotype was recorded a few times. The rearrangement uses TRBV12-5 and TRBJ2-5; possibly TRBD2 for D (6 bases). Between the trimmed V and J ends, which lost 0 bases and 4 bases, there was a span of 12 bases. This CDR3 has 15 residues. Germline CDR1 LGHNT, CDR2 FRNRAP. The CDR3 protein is CASGLVAGWGETQYF. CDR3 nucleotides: TGTGCTAGTGGTTTGGTGGCGGGGTGGGGAGAGACCCAGTACTTC. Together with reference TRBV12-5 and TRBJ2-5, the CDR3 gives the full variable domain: DARVTQTPRHKVTEMGQEVTMRCQPILGHNTVFWYRQTMMQGLELLAYFRNRAPLDDSGMPKDRFSAEMPDATLATLKIQPSEPRDSAVYFCASGLVAGWGETQYFGPGTRLLVL.